This T cell receptor (beta chain) was captured by sequencing in a study of T cells in women clearing cervical HPV infection listed by TCRdb under 2018. About the investigation overall: The cases were 25 women with histologically confirmed HPV16-related CIN3 or worse, and 2 of those women had invasive cancers. Controls were 25 or so women whose single incident HPV16 infection cleared within 12 months without precancer or cancer developing. Case blood was taken at the visit when the lesion was first identified, whereas control blood was taken when infection was no longer detected. Among cases, blood sampling occurred a median of 149 days after lesion detection, with an interquartile range of about 85 to 200 days. Because only a few women had HLA typing data, the possibility that HLA type acted as a confounder could not be ruled out. Nested within Costa Rica's Guanacaste HPV Natural History Study, an exploratory proof-of-principle case-control study compared TCR repertoires across cervical HPV16 outcomes. Cases and controls were matched on age within five years and on year of sample collection. A median age of almost 35 years was observed in cases versus around 40 in controls, and no significant differences in baseline characteristics were found. In the parent cohort, some 10,000 women aged 18 or older were enrolled in Guanacaste, Costa Rica, during about 1992 to 1994 and then followed for under nine years. Five blinded duplicates per group were added as quality controls, giving roughly 60 samples: some 50 participants and 10 replicates.

The CDR3 covers 18 residues, taking in both the cysteine and the phenylalanine. Only the CDR3 bases that were read are kept: 45 of them, in frame from base 1. The germline V gene (reference sequence) provides CDR1 PRHDT and CDR2 FYEKMQ. A word on this clone: This receptor's antigen is unknown. The read ends 3 residues early relative to the CDR3; the germline J gene fills the gap.

Findings and caveats that apply to the study as a whole: Cases had lower TRBV6-7 relative abundance than controls (0.11% versus 0.16%; Bonferroni P = 0.0008). The cross-sectional design could not show whether associations preceded infection or resulted from it; effector/memory subsets and HPV-specific T cells were not isolated. CIN3+ cases had significantly higher TCR repertoire richness than controls across sequencing depths, but evenness did not differ between the groups. Because the number of T cells per sample was unknown, the richness differences could reflect varying T-cell content rather than repertoire biology. Random forest classifiers that combined richness and V gene abundances separated cases from controls with an estimated AUC of around 0.84.

TCR beta CDR3 regions were amplified by multiplex PCR from an average of 1200 ng genomic DNA per sample using the immunoSEQ assay. The assay corrected primer bias using a complete synthetic TCR repertoire to establish an amplification baseline. The amplicons were sequenced using the Illumina platform. Per the authors' processing: Error correction of the sequences involved clustering with frequency ratios plus a modified nearest-neighbor algorithm, after which the sequences were analyzed in the immunoSEQ Analyzer using IMGT gene definitions. At each rarefaction depth, TCR richness and evenness were averaged across 20 rarefaction repeats, and samples with fewer sequences than that depth were excluded. V, D and J gene relative abundances were compared between groups with Wilcoxon rank sum tests, applying FDR correction. An intraclass correlation of roughly 95% for TCR richness and an average of roughly 76% across some 69 gene segments were obtained from the blinded duplicates. As stored in TCRdb, this immuneACCESS dataset retains in-frame rearrangements with V and J assigned. A fraction of the clones does not appear; measured against another copy, unresolved V genes explain less than half of the discrepancy, and the remainder lacks a known reason. The DNA was the basis for D and trimming; V, J and clone size are from that table. The sample table records tens of thousands of clones. Clones ranked in the top ten supply approximately 6.6% of the sample.

Every participant had a single incident cervical HPV16 infection, and prevalent HPV16 infections were excluded. Cervical HPV DNA was detected by MY09/MY11 PCR and genotyped by dot-blot hybridization. Roughly 16 mL of heparinized blood were centrifuged, and the buffy coat was split into aliquots, frozen at -30 degrees C, and then kept at -80 degrees C. QIAGEN kits were used to extract genomic DNA from the buffy coat specimens. The TCR comes from a woman aged 18 to 75 with a cervical HPV16 infection that either progressed to CIN3+ or cleared (not recorded which). Sequenced input: blood buffy coat. The chain is encoded by TRBV13 joined to TRBJ2-3; 13 central bases correspond to TRBD2. The CDR3 region: CASSQRLAGGRVGETQYF. The CDR3 DNA, read in part, is TGTGCCAGCAGCCAAAGACTAGCGGGAGGAAGGGTTGGGGAGACG. With all but the CDR3 taken from the reference TRBV13 and TRBJ2-3 genes, the full variable domain is: AAGVIQSPRHLIKEKRETATLKCYPIPRHDTVYWYQQGPGQDPQFLISFYEKMQSDKGSIPDRFSAQQFSDYHSELNMSSLELGDSALYFCASSQRLAGGRVGETQYFGPGTRLTVL.